This is a list of T cell receptor beta chains from one sample in a study of T-cell reconstitution after alpha-beta-depleted transplantation in children. TCRdb recomputed calls from the PCR reads with MiXCR, one row per CDR3 protein. The repertoire holds about 400,000 distinct CDR3 sequences, around 15% seen once, with around 28% in the top ten. The input for sequencing was PBMCs, mostly from graft donor cells, taken 360 days after TCRalphabeta/CD19-depleted stem cell transplant. The origin of the receptors is a boy under two years old who had a stem cell transplant for Wiskott-Aldrich syndrome, so the T cells may come from the graft donor. The CDR3 runs from the conserved cysteine through the conserved F or W. Each record gives: D gene, J gene, clone size, V gene, CDR3 protein, CDR3 DNA. D genes are given only for firm matches. Only part of the rows carry a size: once, few, many, or a class if the clone is expanded.

>TRBD1|TRBJ2-2|few|TRBV27
CASSRRGTGGNTGELFF
TGTGCCAGCAGTCGACGGGGAACAGGGGGCAACACCGGGGAGCTGTTTTTT
>.|TRBJ2-5|.|TRBV5-1
CASSLGRGTIIETQYF
TGCGCCAGCAGCTTGGGAAGGGGAACCATTATTGAGACCCAGTACTTC
>.|TRBJ2-5|.|TRBV6-1
CASSEKYRAVQETQYF
TGTGCCAGCAGTGAAAAGTACAGGGCAGTCCAAGAGACCCAGTACTTC
>.|TRBJ2-7|many|TRBV29-1
CSVRGGHEQYF
TGCAGCGTCCGGGGCGGCCACGAGCAGTACTTC
>.|TRBJ2-5|many|TRBV7-9
CASSLEGTQYF
TGTGCCAGCAGCTTAGAAGGGACCCAGTACTTC
>TRBD2|TRBJ2-2|few|TRBV5-1
CASSLGTSIGGELFF
TGCGCCAGCAGCTTGGGGACTAGTATCGGCGGGGAGCTGTTTTTT
>.|TRBJ1-5|.|TRBV7-9
CASSLFPNQPQHF
TGTGCCAGCAGCTTATTTCCCAATCAGCCCCAGCATTTT
>TRBD1|TRBJ1-4|.|TRBV7-2
CASSLRQGGREKLFF
TGTGCCAGCAGCCTACGACAGGGGGGCAGAGAAAAACTGTTTTTT
>TRBD1|TRBJ1-2|.|TRBV20-1
CSVRDRGSNYGYTF
TGCAGTGTCCGGGACAGGGGGTCAAACTATGGCTACACCTTC
>TRBD1|TRBJ2-5|few|TRBV29-1
CSAHTQTGAPGQETQYF
TGCAGCGCTCATACACAAACAGGGGCCCCTGGCCAAGAGACCCAGTACTTC
>TRBD1|TRBJ2-6|.|TRBV7-6
CASSLYRGPILRSGANVLTF
TGTGCCAGCAGCTTATACAGGGGACCCATTCTGAGGTCTGGGGCCAACGTCCTGACTTTC
>TRBD1|TRBJ1-1|few|TRBV10-3
CAITRMGTAFPPSEAFF
TGTGCCATCACCCGAATGGGGACAGCCTTTCCACCTTCTGAAGCTTTCTTT
>.|TRBJ2-7|few|TRBV5-1
CASSSTGQPYEQYF
TGCGCCAGCAGCTCCACTGGACAGCCCTACGAGCAGTACTTC
>TRBD2|TRBJ2-1|few|TRBV7-7
CASSPALTSGTRHNEQFF
TGTGCCAGCAGCCCAGCCTTGACATCCGGGACTAGACACAATGAGCAGTTCTTC
>.|TRBJ2-2|.|TRBV28
CASSTISGQSNTGELFF
TGTGCCAGCAGTACAATTTCGGGACAATCGAACACCGGGGAGCTGTTTTTT
>TRBD2|TRBJ2-2|.|TRBV7-8
CASSLLAGGPGGELFF
TGTGCCAGCAGCTTATTAGCGGGGGGGCCCGGCGGGGAGCTGTTTTTT
>.|TRBJ2-1|.|TRBV7-9
CASTLGPWDEQFF
TGTGCCAGCACTTTAGGCCCCTGGGATGAGCAGTTCTTC
>.|TRBJ2-7|few|TRBV30
CAWSLVALDEQYF
TGTGCCTGGAGTCTTGTAGCCTTGGACGAGCAGTACTTC
>.|TRBJ2-7|.|TRBV15
CATSRDMAGTYEQYF
TGTGCCACCAGCAGAGATATGGCGGGAACCTACGAGCAGTACTTC
>.|TRBJ2-3|few|TRBV28
CASSPRGVSTDTQYF
TGTGCCAGCAGCCCGCGAGGGGTTAGCACAGATACGCAGTATTTT
>.|TRBJ2-3|many|TRBV5-4
CASSLAGPSTDTQYF
TGTGCCAGCAGCTTGGCGGGTCCTAGCACAGATACGCAGTATTTT
>TRBD1|TRBJ2-7|many|TRBV20-1
CSASRGQGAKEQYF
TGCAGTGCTAGCCGGGGACAGGGGGCGAAGGAGCAGTACTTC
>.|TRBJ2-1|few|TRBV30
CAWDRDEQFF
TGTGCCTGGGATAGGGATGAGCAGTTCTTC
>.|TRBJ1-6|.|TRBV12-3/TRBV12-4
CASSREEGSPLHF
TGTGCCAGCAGCCGTGAGGAAGGATCACCCCTCCACTTT
>TRBD1|TRBJ2-5|few|TRBV28
CASSYRGSLETQYF
TGTGCCAGCAGTTACAGGGGGTCATTGGAGACCCAGTACTTC
>.|TRBJ2-2|many|TRBV7-2
CASSLKGELFF
TGTGCCAGCAGCTTAAAAGGGGAGCTGTTTTTT
>TRBD1|TRBJ1-1|few|TRBV28
CASSLNRQGAFSNTEAFF
TGTGCCAGCAGTTTAAATCGGCAGGGGGCGTTCTCAAACACTGAAGCTTTCTTT
>.|TRBJ1-5|few|TRBV20-1
CSARNGGEGGQPQHF
TGCAGTGCTAGAAACGGAGGGGAAGGAGGACAGCCCCAGCATTTT
>TRBD2|TRBJ2-7|few|TRBV12-3/TRBV12-4
CASSRSLAGASYEQYF
TGTGCCAGCAGCCGATCGCTAGCGGGAGCATCCTACGAGCAGTACTTC
>TRBD1|TRBJ2-1|many|TRBV12-3/TRBV12-4
CASRPPGQGVNEQFF
TGTGCCAGCAGACCTCCGGGACAGGGGGTGAATGAGCAGTTCTTC
>TRBD2|TRBJ2-1|.|TRBV10-1
CASSDNPGGTYNEQFF
TGCGCCAGCAGTGATAACCCGGGAGGGACATACAATGAGCAGTTCTTC
>TRBD2|TRBJ2-7|few|TRBV5-1
CASSWGPLAGVNSDPEQYF
TGCGCCAGCAGCTGGGGCCCACTAGCGGGAGTAAACAGCGATCCCGAGCAGTACTTC
>.|TRBJ2-3|.|TRBV30
CAWNPGADTQYF
TGTGCCTGGAACCCGGGTGCAGATACGCAGTATTTT
>TRBD1|TRBJ2-7|few|TRBV5-6
CASSLPGTGRYEQYF
TGTGCCAGCAGCTTGCCCGGGACAGGACGGTACGAGCAGTACTTC
>TRBD2|TRBJ2-7|.|TRBV2
CASTPRTSGRTGYEQYF
TGTGCCAGCACCCCCAGGACTAGCGGGAGGACCGGCTACGAGCAGTACTTC
>.|TRBJ2-5|few|TRBV7-2
CASSLVQGAETQYF
TGTGCCAGCAGCTTAGTACAGGGAGCAGAGACCCAGTACTTC
>.|TRBJ2-1|.|TRBV7-9
CASSLVGFNEQFF
TGTGCCAGCAGCTTAGTCGGGTTCAATGAGCAGTTCTTC
>.|TRBJ2-1|few|TRBV12-3/TRBV12-4
CASRVRVYEQFF
TGTGCCAGCAGGGTAAGGGTTTATGAGCAGTTCTTC
>TRBD1|TRBJ2-7|few|TRBV29-1
CSVTGEFYEQYF
TGCAGCGTTACAGGGGAGTTCTACGAGCAGTACTTC
>.|TRBJ2-7|many|TRBV5-1
CASSLGLFYEQYF
TGCGCCAGCAGCTTAGGACTATTCTACGAGCAGTACTTC
>TRBD2|TRBJ2-3|few|TRBV2
CASSERAGGPYTDTQYF
TGTGCCAGCAGTGAACGGGCGGGAGGGCCGTACACAGATACGCAGTATTTT
>.|TRBJ2-3|many|TRBV10-3
CAISEGAGNTDTQYF
TGTGCCATCAGTGAGGGTGCGGGGAACACAGATACGCAGTATTTT
>.|TRBJ2-7|.|TRBV12-3/TRBV12-4
CASSRRVLYEQYF
TGTGCCAGCAGTCGCCGGGTCCTATACGAGCAGTACTTC
>TRBD2|TRBJ2-1|.|TRBV11-3
CASTPGGSSYNEQFF
TGTGCCAGCACCCCTGGCGGGAGCTCCTACAATGAGCAGTTCTTC
>TRBD2|TRBJ2-1|few|TRBV9
CASSERPGTSGRTEQFF
TGTGCCAGCAGCGAGAGGCCGGGGACTAGCGGGAGGACTGAGCAGTTCTTC
>.|TRBJ2-3|many|TRBV29-1
CSVGGPDRDTQYF
TGCAGCGTGGGGGGACCGGATCGGGATACGCAGTATTTT
>.|TRBJ2-7|few|TRBV10-2
CASSWDRWAYEQYF
TGCGCCAGCAGCTGGGACCGCTGGGCCTACGAGCAGTACTTC
>TRBD1|TRBJ2-1|.|TRBV6-1
CASSPQGFPYNEQFF
TGTGCCAGCAGTCCACAGGGGTTTCCCTACAATGAGCAGTTCTTC
>.|TRBJ2-7|.|TRBV6-2/TRBV6-3
CASRTPWRGSSYEQYF
TGTGCCAGCAGGACTCCTTGGCGGGGAAGCTCCTACGAGCAGTACTTC
>TRBD1|TRBJ2-2|.|TRBV6-5
CASTTPTGVDTGELFF
TGTGCCAGCACCACCCCTACAGGGGTTGACACCGGGGAGCTGTTTTTT
>TRBD2|TRBJ2-3|few|TRBV6-1
CASTPTSGRADTQYF
TGTGCCAGCACCCCGACTAGCGGGAGGGCAGATACGCAGTATTTT